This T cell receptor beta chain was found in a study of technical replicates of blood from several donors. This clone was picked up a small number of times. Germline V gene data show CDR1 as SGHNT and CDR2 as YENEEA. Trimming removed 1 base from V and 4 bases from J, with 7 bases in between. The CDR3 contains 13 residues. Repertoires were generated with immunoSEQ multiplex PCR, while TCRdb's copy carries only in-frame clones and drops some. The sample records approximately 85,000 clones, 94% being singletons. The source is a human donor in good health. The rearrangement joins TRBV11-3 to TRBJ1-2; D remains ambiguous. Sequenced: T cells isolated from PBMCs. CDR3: CASSLGQFYGYTF. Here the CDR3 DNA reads TGTGCCAGCAGCTTAGGACAATTCTATGGCTACACCTTC.